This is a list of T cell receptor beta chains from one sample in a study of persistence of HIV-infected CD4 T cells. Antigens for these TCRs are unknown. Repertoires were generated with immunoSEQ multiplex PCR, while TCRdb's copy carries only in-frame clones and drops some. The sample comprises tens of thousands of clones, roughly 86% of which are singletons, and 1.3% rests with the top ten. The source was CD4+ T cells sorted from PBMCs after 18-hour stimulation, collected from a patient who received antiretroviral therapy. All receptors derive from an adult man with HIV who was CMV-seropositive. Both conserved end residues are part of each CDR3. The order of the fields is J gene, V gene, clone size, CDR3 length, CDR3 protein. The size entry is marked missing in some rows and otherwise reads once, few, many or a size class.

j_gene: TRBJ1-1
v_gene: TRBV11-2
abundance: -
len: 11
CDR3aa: CASSSALEAFF

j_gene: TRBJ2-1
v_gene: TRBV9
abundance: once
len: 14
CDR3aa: CASSVEVGRGEQFF

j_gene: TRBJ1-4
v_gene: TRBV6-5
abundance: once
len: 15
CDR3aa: CASANPPGAGEKLFF

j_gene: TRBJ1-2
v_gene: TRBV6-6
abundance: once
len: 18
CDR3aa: CASSLSRLGTWKVDGYTF

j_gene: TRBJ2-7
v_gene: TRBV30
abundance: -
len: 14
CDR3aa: CATPRGASSYEQYF

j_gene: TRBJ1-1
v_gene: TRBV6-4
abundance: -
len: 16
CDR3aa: CASSDSPGLMNTEAFF

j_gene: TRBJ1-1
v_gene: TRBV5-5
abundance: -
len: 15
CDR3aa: CASSPGQGRNTEAFF

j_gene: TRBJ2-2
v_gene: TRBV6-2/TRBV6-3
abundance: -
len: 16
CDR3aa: CASSYSAGKGIGELFF

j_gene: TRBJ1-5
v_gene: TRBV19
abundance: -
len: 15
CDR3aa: CASSIAGQGDQPQHF

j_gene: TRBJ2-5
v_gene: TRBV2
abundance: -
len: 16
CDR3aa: CASSEGRGQGLETQYF

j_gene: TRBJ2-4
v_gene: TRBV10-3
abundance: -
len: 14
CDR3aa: CAISDGGRGNIQYF

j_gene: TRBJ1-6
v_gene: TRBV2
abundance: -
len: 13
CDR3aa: CASRRETGSPLHF

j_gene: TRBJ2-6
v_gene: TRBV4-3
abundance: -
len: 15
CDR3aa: CASSQEGAGANVLTF

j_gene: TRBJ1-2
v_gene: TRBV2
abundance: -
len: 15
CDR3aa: CASSEEQGGAYGYTF

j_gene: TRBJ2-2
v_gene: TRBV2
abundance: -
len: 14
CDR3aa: CASSPSVNTGELFF

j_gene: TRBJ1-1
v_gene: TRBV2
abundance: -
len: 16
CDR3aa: CASSERGYLLNTEAFF

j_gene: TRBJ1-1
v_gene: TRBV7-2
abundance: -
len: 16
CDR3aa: CASSSRTGATQREAFF

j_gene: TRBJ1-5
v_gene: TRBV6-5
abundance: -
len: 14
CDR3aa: CASSYSRQNQPQHF

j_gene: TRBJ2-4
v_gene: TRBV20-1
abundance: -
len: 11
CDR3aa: CSALAGDGEYF

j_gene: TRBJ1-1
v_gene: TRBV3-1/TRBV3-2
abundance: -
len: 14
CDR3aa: CASSQVRDREVAFF

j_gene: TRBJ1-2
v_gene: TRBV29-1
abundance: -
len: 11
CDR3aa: CSVRVSYGYTF

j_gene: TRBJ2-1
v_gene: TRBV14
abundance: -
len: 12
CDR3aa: CASSSQGNEQFF

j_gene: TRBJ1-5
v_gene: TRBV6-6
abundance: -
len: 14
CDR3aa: CASSRTGEGQPQHF

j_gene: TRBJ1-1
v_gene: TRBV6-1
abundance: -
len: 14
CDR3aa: CASSEPGMNTEAFF

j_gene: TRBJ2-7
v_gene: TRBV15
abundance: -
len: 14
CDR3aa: CATSRTGGSYEQYF

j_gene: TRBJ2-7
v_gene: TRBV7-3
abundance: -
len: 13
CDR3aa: CASSPGTVYEQYF

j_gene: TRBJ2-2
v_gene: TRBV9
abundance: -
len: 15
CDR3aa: CASSPSGVNTGELFF

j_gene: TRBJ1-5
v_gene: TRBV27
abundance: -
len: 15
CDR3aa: CASSLNGDSNQPQHF

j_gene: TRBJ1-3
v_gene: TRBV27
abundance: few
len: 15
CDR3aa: CASRSGTGGGNTIYF

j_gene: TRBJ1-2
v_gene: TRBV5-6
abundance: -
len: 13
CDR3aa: CASTLGTSGGYTF

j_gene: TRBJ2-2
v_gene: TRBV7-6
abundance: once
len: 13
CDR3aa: CASSFRGTGELFF

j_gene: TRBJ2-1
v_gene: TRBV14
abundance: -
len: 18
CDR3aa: CASSQDLSRQSPYNEQFF

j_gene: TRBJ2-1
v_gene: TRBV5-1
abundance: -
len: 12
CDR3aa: CASSLGHNEQFF

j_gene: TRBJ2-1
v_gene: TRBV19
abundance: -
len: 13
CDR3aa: CASSRDREGEQFF

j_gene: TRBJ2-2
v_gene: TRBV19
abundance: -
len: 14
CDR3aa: CASRDRGTTGELFF

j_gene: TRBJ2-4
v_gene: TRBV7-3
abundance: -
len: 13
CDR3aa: CASSLNNRNIQYF

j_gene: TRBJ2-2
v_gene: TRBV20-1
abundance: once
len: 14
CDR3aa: CSASAAPRTGELFF

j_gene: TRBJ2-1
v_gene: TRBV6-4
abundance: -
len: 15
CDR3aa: CASSDSGGIADEQFF

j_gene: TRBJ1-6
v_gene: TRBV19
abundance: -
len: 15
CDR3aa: CASSTTLKGGSPLHF